This TCR beta chain originates from a study of OX40 agonist ivuxolimab in advanced cancers. Looking at the study overall: Ivuxolimab doses were 0.01, 0.1, 0.3, 1.5, 3 or 10 mg/kg every 2 weeks. Three partial responders included one hepatocellular carcinoma patient and two cutaneous melanoma patients.

This clone was observed once. Using immunoSEQ multiplex PCR, the repertoire was profiled, and TCRdb retains in-frame clones only, with some absent. Of tens of thousands of clones listed, roughly four fifths were seen once; the top ten hold approximately 0.62%. Germline values: CDR1 MNHNS, CDR2 SASEGT. The CDR3 is 13 amino acids. With 6 bases clipped from V and 6 bases from J, the junction kept 3 bases outside the gene matches. The sequencing here drew on CD4+ or CD8+ T cells sorted from blood, taken in a trial of the OX40 agonist ivuxolimab. The origin of this receptor is an adult with an advanced solid tumor such as melanoma, head and neck, liver or kidney cancer. V usage is TRBV6-1 and J usage is TRBJ1-5; 9 bases fit TRBD1. The CDR3 loop reads CASSGTGFQPQHF. The CDR3 DNA follows: TGTGCCAGCAGCGGGACAGGGTTTCAGCCCCAGCATTTT.